This is a list of T cell receptor beta chains from one sample in a study of T cell repertoires in cytomegalovirus infection. MiXCR, run by TCRdb on the reads, gives a single entry per CDR3 protein. The sample carries 900,000 to 950,000 distinct CDR3 sequences, around 29% recorded once. Their specific antigens are unknown. The material sequenced was cultured CD8+ T cells from PBMCs, taken from culture after CMV antigen stimulation. The receptors were gathered from a human donor in good health (CMV status not recorded). Some clones in this sample may be carry-over from other donors' samples. CDR3s include the opening cysteine and the closing phenylalanine or tryptophan. D genes are given only for firm matches. Size is stated for part of the rows, as once, few or many counts, or as a class when the clone is expanded.

clone size	V gene	J gene	D gene	CDR3 protein	CDR3 DNA
-	TRBV7-9	TRBJ2-2	TRBD1	CASSLGQGGNTGELFF	TGTGCCAGCAGCCTGGGACAGGGGGGCAACACCGGGGAGCTGTTTTTT
few	TRBV27	TRBJ2-7	TRBD2	CASRLGVAGGRYEQYF	TGTGCCAGCAGACTTGGAGTTGCGGGGGGTCGGTACGAGCAGTACTTC
many	TRBV7-8	TRBJ1-2	-	CASSNHGSYGYTF	TGTGCCAGCAGCAATCACGGCTCCTATGGCTACACCTTC
few	TRBV12-3/TRBV12-4	TRBJ2-1	-	CASSSPGTEAGKIEQFF	TGTGCCAGCAGCAGTCCCGGGACAGAGGCGGGGAAGATAGAGCAGTTCTTC
-	TRBV9	TRBJ2-6	-	CASSNPPGPGANVLTF	TGTGCCAGCAGCAACCCCCCTGGCCCCGGGGCCAACGTCCTGACTTTC
many	TRBV7-8	TRBJ2-7	-	CASSGRARTSYEQYF	TGTGCCAGCAGCGGAAGAGCGCGGACTTCCTACGAGCAGTACTTC
few	TRBV6-2/TRBV6-3	TRBJ1-1	-	CASRQGLSTEAFF	TGTGCCAGCAGACAGGGCTTGAGCACTGAAGCTTTCTTT
-	TRBV5-6	TRBJ1-1	-	CASRDDTNLNTEAFF	TGTGCCAGCAGAGATGACACAAATCTGAACACTGAAGCTTTCTTT
few	TRBV6-2/TRBV6-3	TRBJ2-1	-	CASSYMQGTNNEQFF	TGTGCCAGCAGTTACATGCAGGGAACTAACAATGAGCAGTTCTTC
few	TRBV4-1	TRBJ1-1	-	CASSRERGWTEAFF	TGCGCCAGCAGCCGGGAGAGGGGGTGGACTGAAGCTTTCTTT
-	TRBV15	TRBJ1-2	-	CATSRAAGGSFYGYTF	TGTGCCACCAGCAGAGCTGCCGGAGGATCCTTCTATGGCTACACCTTC
-	TRBV10-3	TRBJ2-3	TRBD2	CAIFPGTSGEEGTDTQYF	TGTGCCATCTTCCCCGGGACTAGCGGGGAGGAAGGCACAGATACGCAGTATTTT
-	TRBV6-6	TRBJ2-7	TRBD2	CASSYAGGHEQYF	TGTGCCAGCAGTTACGCGGGGGGGCACGAGCAGTACTTC
-	TRBV7-6	TRBJ1-1	-	CASSFGGTGAFF	TGTGCCAGCAGCTTCGGCGGCACGGGAGCTTTCTTT
many	TRBV28	TRBJ2-5	TRBD1	CASSKGTGYPGVETQYF	TGTGCCAGCAGCAAGGGGACAGGTTACCCTGGAGTAGAGACCCAGTACTTC
-	TRBV6-5	TRBJ2-1	-	CAISWGNEQFF	TGTGCCATCTCTTGGGGGAATGAGCAGTTCTTC
many	TRBV6-2/TRBV6-3	TRBJ1-1	-	CASSPVLNTEAFF	TGTGCCAGCAGTCCCGTCCTGAACACTGAAGCTTTCTTT
-	TRBV2	TRBJ1-5	-	CASSRGGVNRHNQPQHF	TGTGCCAGCAGCCGCGGGGGGGTGAACAGACACAATCAGCCCCAGCATTTT
-	TRBV11-2	TRBJ2-5	TRBD2	CASSTWVAGEETQYF	TGTGCCAGCAGCACCTGGGTAGCGGGGGAAGAGACCCAGTACTTC
few	TRBV5-8	TRBJ1-1	TRBD1	CASSPLNRGLATEAFF	TGTGCCAGCAGCCCACTAAACAGGGGGCTGGCCACTGAAGCTTTCTTT
-	TRBV7-3	TRBJ2-1	-	CASSRIPNEQFF	TGTGCCAGCAGCCGTATCCCCAATGAGCAGTTCTTC
many	TRBV7-9	TRBJ1-2	-	CASSFSHSGYTF	TGTGCCAGCAGCTTCTCCCACTCTGGCTACACCTTC
-	TRBV7-6	TRBJ2-7	-	CASRQGDEQYF	TGTGCCAGCCGGCAAGGGGACGAGCAGTACTTC
-	TRBV11-2	TRBJ1-2	-	CASSFIGQIGDSVHLGIQYTF	TGTGCCAGCAGCTTCATAGGACAGATTGGGGATTCAGTACACCTGGGGATTCAGTACACCTTC
few	TRBV4-1	TRBJ1-1	-	CASSQDSGYMNTEAFF	TGCGCCAGCAGCCAAGATTCAGGGTACATGAACACTGAAGCTTTCTTT
-	TRBV4-1	TRBJ2-4	-	CASSQKRAGQNIQYF	TGCGCCAGCAGCCAGAAGCGGGCGGGCCAAAACATTCAGTACTTC
few	TRBV7-9	TRBJ1-5	-	CASSLAGGVDQPQHF	TGTGCCAGCAGCTTAGCTGGAGGGGTGGATCAGCCCCAGCATTTT
few	TRBV5-6	TRBJ2-1	-	CASSFGGGPYIEQFF	TGTGCCAGCAGCTTTGGGGGGGGCCCCTACATTGAGCAGTTCTTC
-	TRBV27	TRBJ1-5	TRBD1	CASSLIRPGTVSNQPQHF	TGTGCCAGCAGTTTAATTCGCCCTGGGACAGTTAGCAATCAGCCCCAGCATTTT
-	TRBV6-4	TRBJ2-1	TRBD2	CASRRGAREQFF	TGTGCCAGCAGGCGGGGGGCCCGGGAGCAGTTCTTC
few	TRBV6-5	TRBJ2-5	TRBD2	CASSYPAGGLGQETQYF	TGTGCCAGCAGTTACCCAGCGGGGGGGTTAGGACAAGAGACCCAGTACTTC
many	TRBV7-2	TRBJ1-6	-	CASSAPGPRTYNSPLHF	TGTGCCAGCAGCGCCCCGGGACCTCGTACCTATAATTCACCCCTCCACTTT
few	TRBV7-8	TRBJ2-2	-	CASSRLPAVNTGELFF	TGTGCCAGCAGCCGTTTACCAGCAGTCAACACCGGGGAGCTGTTTTTT
-	TRBV4-1	TRBJ1-2	TRBD1	CASSPDEGQATYGYTF	TGCGCCAGCAGCCCCGATGAGGGACAGGCAACCTATGGCTACACCTTC
many	TRBV7-6	TRBJ1-1	TRBD1	CASSSGGRYTEAFF	TGTGCCAGCAGCTCAGGGGGGAGGTACACTGAAGCTTTCTTT
-	TRBV20-1	TRBJ1-2	-	CSARDKGESYGYTF	TGCAGTGCTAGAGATAAGGGGGAGAGCTATGGCTACACCTTC
-	TRBV4-3	TRBJ2-1	TRBD2	CASSQGVSGGVEQFF	TGCGCCAGCAGCCAAGGGGTTAGCGGGGGAGTTGAGCAGTTCTTC
few	TRBV12-3/TRBV12-4	TRBJ2-5	-	CASSLSAGWETQYF	TGTGCCAGCAGTTTATCGGCAGGGTGGGAGACCCAGTACTTC
few	TRBV19	TRBJ2-7	-	CASSSFGGAYEQYF	TGTGCCAGTAGTAGCTTTGGGGGTGCCTACGAGCAGTACTTC
-	TRBV27	TRBJ2-1	-	CASSLQLGGNEQFF	TGTGCCAGCAGTTTGCAGCTCGGGGGCAATGAGCAGTTCTTC
few	TRBV7-9	TRBJ2-5	-	CASSLTSTNQETQYF	TGTGCCAGCAGCTTAACAAGTACGAACCAAGAGACCCAGTACTTC
-	TRBV6-1	TRBJ2-3	-	CASSEVGQRVGFTDTQYF	TGTGCCAGCAGTGAAGTGGGGCAGCGTGTGGGATTCACAGATACGCAGTATTTT
-	TRBV28	TRBJ2-1	-	CASTGGVAPNEQFF	TGTGCCAGCACGGGGGGCGTCGCGCCCAATGAGCAGTTCTTC
few	TRBV19	TRBJ2-3	TRBD1	CASSMTGSEDTQYF	TGTGCCAGTAGTATGACAGGGTCGGAAGATACGCAGTATTTT
-	TRBV5-8	TRBJ2-5	-	CARKTLWEETQYF	TGTGCCCGCAAGACCCTGTGGGAAGAGACCCAGTACTTC
-	TRBV13	TRBJ2-5	-	CASSSGKKTQYF	TGTGCCAGCAGCTCAGGGAAAAAGACCCAGTACTTC
few	TRBV10-2	TRBJ2-7	-	CASNGRGPDEQYF	TGCGCCAGCAACGGACGGGGCCCTGACGAGCAGTACTTC